These 12 T cell receptor beta chains came from one sample sequenced in a study of primary melanoma T cells and metastatic recurrence. The protocol was immunoSEQ multiplex PCR, while the TCRdb copy is restricted to in-frame clones and leaves out a portion. The listing records around 40 clones. Sequencing was done on a sample of melanoma tumor tissue. These receptor sequences come from a human donor with melanoma.

In the case of this clone: A junction end diverges from the germline sequence, so it may reflect a read error. The V and J genes are TRBV14 and TRBJ2-7; D call uncertain. CDR1 and CDR2 from the germline V gene are SGHDN and FVKESK. This CDR3 contains 12 residues. The CDR3 nucleotides are TGTGCTAGCAGCCCCGGGCGTGGGGAGCAGTACTTC. Protein: CASSPGRGEQYF. The variable domain in full, with the rest retrieved from reference TRBV14 and TRBJ2-7, is EAGVTQFPSHSVIEKGQTVTLRCDPISGHDNLYWYRRVMGKEIKFLLHFVKESKQDESGMPNNRFLAERTGGTYSTLKVQPAELEDSGVYFCASSPGRGEQYFGPGTRLTVT.

The gene calls are TRBV6-8 and TRBJ2-5; 9 bases match TRBD1. Germline loops: CDR1 MNHGY, CDR2 SAAAGT. The CDR3 is 14 amino acids. The V segment lost 6 bases and the J segment 7 bases; nucleotides outside the gene matches: 9. For the CDR3, the DNA is TGTGCCAGCAGGGGACAGGGAAGGGTGTGGACCCAGTACTTC. This translates into CASRGQGRVWTQYF.

The chain combines TRBV9 with TRBJ2-3; no reliable D call. Germline V gives CDR1 SGDLS, CDR2 YYNGEE. The V end lost 7 bases, the J end lost 2 bases, and 14 bases lay between the germline ends. This CDR3 is 14 amino acids long. CDR3 residues: CASESNRDTDTQYF. The CDR3 coding sequence is TGTGCCAGCGAATCCAACAGAGACACAGATACGCAGTATTTT. Using reference TRBV9 and TRBJ2-3 for the parts outside the CDR3, the full variable domain is DSGVTQTPKHLITATGQRVTLRCSPRSGDLSVYWYQQSLDQGLQFLIQYYNGEERAKGNILERFSAQQFPDLHSELNLSSLELGDSALYFCASESNRDTDTQYFGPGTRLTVL.

The genes are TRBV6-8 and TRBJ2-1; D perhaps matches TRBD1 (5 bases). CDR3 length: 12 amino acids. Germline assignment: CDR1 MNHGY and CDR2 SAAAGT. The V and J ends lost 3 bases and 8 bases respectively, with 8 bases between them. CDR3 nucleotide sequence: TGTGCCAGCAGTTATAACAGGTATGAGCAGTTCTTC. Protein sequence: CASSYNRYEQFF.

The rearrangement uses TRBV18 and TRBJ2-3; D not certain. CDR1 and CDR2 from the germline V gene are KGHSH and LQKENI. V gave up 3 bases and J gave up 1 base, with 11 bases separating them. CDR3 size: 15 residues. CDR3 DNA: TGTGCCAGCTCACCCCCAGGCCCGGGCACAGATACGCAGTATTTT. It yields the protein CASSPPGPGTDTQYF.

The chain employs TRBV10-2 and TRBJ2-3; 13 nucleotides align to TRBD2. The germline V gene encodes CDR1 WSHSY and CDR2 SAAADI. CDR3 length equals 18 residues. V shed 0 bases, J shed 3 bases, and the junction held 6 bases outside the gene matches. The CDR3 spells CASSESAGTSGKTDTQYF. The CDR3 DNA reads as TGCGCCAGCAGTGAGTCTGCCGGGACTAGCGGGAAGACAGATACGCAGTATTTT.

The J gene is TRBJ2-2, the V gene TRBV6-1, with a tentative D call TRBD1 (6 bases). Germline CDR1 MNHNS, CDR2 SASEGT. V was pared by 0 bases and J by 1 base, with 27 bases between. This CDR3 region has 22 residues. The CDR3 loop is CASSEAPYWGREGLRNTGELFF. The CDR3 nucleotides are TGTGCCAGCAGTGAAGCGCCGTACTGGGGGCGCGAGGGCCTTAGGAACACCGGGGAGCTGTTTTTT.

V gene TRBV6-8 combines with J gene TRBJ1-1; D is uncertain. The CDR3 has 17 residues. In germline, CDR1 is MNHGY, CDR2 SAAAGT. V dropped 8 bases and J dropped 1 base, with 23 bases sitting between them. This CDR3 is CASSTARTGPRNTEAFF. DNA of the CDR3: TGTGCCAGCTCTACCGCCAGGACGGGCCCGAGGAACACTGAAGCTTTCTTT.

The CDR3 DNA reads as TGCGCCAGCAGCTTCGATGGAGGTATTGATCAGCCCCAGCATTTT. Protein sequence: CASSFDGGIDQPQHF. This chain joins TRBV5-1 and TRBJ1-5; no clear D gene. There are 15 residues in the CDR3. CDR1 is SGHRS, CDR2 YFSETQ, per germline. Between the trimmed V and J ends, which lost 2 bases and 5 bases, there was a span of 14 bases.

The chain has TRBV11-3 and TRBJ1-2; D remains ambiguous. Trimming removed 1 base from V and 2 bases from J, with 8 bases in between. The germline V gene has CDR1 SGHNT and CDR2 YENEEA. CDR3 length: 14 amino acids. CDR3: CASSLGTGNYGYTF. The CDR3 region has the DNA TGTGCCAGCAGCTTAGGGACCGGGAACTATGGCTACACCTTC.

The rearrangement joins TRBV6-8 to TRBJ1-2; D perhaps matches TRBD1 (6 bases). Germline CDR1 and CDR2: MNHGY and SAAAGT. With 5 bases removed from V and 9 bases from J, the gap between germline ends came to 19 bases. The CDR3 spans 14 residues. This CDR3 reads CASSRGASGGRYTF. DNA of the CDR3: TGTGCCAGCAGTAGGGGGGCGTCAGGTGGTCGCTACACCTTC.

This chain connects TRBV6-8 to TRBJ2-7, with TRBD1 identical over 9 bases. V was clipped by 6 bases and J by 6 bases; unmatched bases: 9. CDR3 length: 14 residues. From germline, CDR1 is MNHGY and CDR2 SAAAGT. The CDR3 loop is CASRPGTGTGEQYF. The CDR3 DNA follows: TGTGCCAGCAGACCCGGGACAGGGACGGGCGAGCAGTACTTC.